The rows below give T cell receptor beta chains drawn from one sample of a study of blood T cell repertoires in COVID-19. Assay used: immunoSEQ multiplex PCR; TCRdb lists only in-frame clones, some missing. Here the sample spans 200,000 to 250,000 clones, approximately 88% being singletons. The sample taken for sequencing was PBMCs or T cells enriched from blood (not recorded which). Source of these receptors: a woman in her twenties or thirties who had been exposed to COVID-19. Each CDR3 is given with its conserved first and last residue. Each record gives: D gene, clone size, J gene, V gene, CDR3 protein. D genes are given only for firm matches. The size field is filled for only some rows; it gives once, few, many or a size class.

D gene: NA; clone size: NA; J gene: TRBJ2-3; V gene: TRBV7-9; CDR3 protein: CASSSLGDTQYF
D gene: TRBD1; clone size: NA; J gene: TRBJ1-2; V gene: TRBV2; CDR3 protein: CASCRGRGYGYTF
D gene: TRBD2; clone size: few; J gene: TRBJ2-2; V gene: TRBV5-1; CDR3 protein: CASSDGLAGTGELFF
D gene: TRBD2; clone size: NA; J gene: TRBJ2-7; V gene: TRBV6-5; CDR3 protein: CASSSLAGAGREQYF
D gene: NA; clone size: NA; J gene: TRBJ1-6; V gene: TRBV19; CDR3 protein: CASSGQSPLHF
D gene: NA; clone size: NA; J gene: TRBJ2-7; V gene: TRBV14; CDR3 protein: CASSPFFGQYPSSYEQYF
D gene: NA; clone size: NA; J gene: TRBJ2-7; V gene: TRBV6-4; CDR3 protein: CASSYLRLVGYEQYF
D gene: NA; clone size: NA; J gene: TRBJ2-7; V gene: TRBV11-1; CDR3 protein: CASSLMGHQTYEQYF
D gene: TRBD2; clone size: NA; J gene: TRBJ2-1; V gene: TRBV11-3; CDR3 protein: CASSPSGGAYNEQFF
D gene: TRBD1; clone size: NA; J gene: TRBJ1-6; V gene: TRBV5-6; CDR3 protein: CASSLDLQGNSPLHF
D gene: TRBD1; clone size: NA; J gene: TRBJ2-1; V gene: TRBV28; CDR3 protein: CANSDRASYNEQFF
D gene: NA; clone size: NA; J gene: TRBJ2-3; V gene: TRBV7-9; CDR3 protein: CASRGVGDTQYF